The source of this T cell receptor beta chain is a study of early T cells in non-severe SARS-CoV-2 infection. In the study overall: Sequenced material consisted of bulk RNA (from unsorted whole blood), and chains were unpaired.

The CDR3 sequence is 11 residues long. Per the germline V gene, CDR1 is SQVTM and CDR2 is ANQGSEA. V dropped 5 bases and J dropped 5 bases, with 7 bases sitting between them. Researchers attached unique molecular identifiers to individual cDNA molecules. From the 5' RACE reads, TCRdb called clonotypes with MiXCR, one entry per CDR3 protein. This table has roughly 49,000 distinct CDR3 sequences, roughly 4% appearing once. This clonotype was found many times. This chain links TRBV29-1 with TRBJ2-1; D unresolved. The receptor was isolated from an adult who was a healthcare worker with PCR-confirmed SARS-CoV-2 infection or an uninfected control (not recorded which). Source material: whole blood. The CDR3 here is CSVLVDNEQFF. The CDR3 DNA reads TGCAGCGTTTTAGTGGACAATGAGCAGTTCTTC.